These 23 T cell receptor beta chains originate from one sample sequenced in a study of control samples from healthy donors and cancer patients. TCRdb's copy holds only in-frame clones and misses some; the assay was immunoSEQ multiplex PCR. The repertoire holds about 130,000 clones, with over 75% as singletons. The specimen was blood. All receptors come from a man aged 18 to 35 in good health.

The chain links TRBV7-2 to TRBJ1-2; 11 bases align to TRBD1. The junction had 6 bases not matched to a gene; V was cut back by 4 bases and J by 8 bases. This CDR3 spans 14 amino acids. Germline lookup yields CDR1 SGHTA and CDR2 FQGNSA. CDR3 amino acids: CASSSGTGGRGYTF. CDR3 DNA: TGTGCCAGCAGCTCTGGGACAGGGGGTCGAGGCTACACCTTC.

This sequence joins TRBV3-1 (or the pseudogene TRBV3-2) and TRBJ2-1, with TRBD1 as a possible D gene (6 bases). The CDR3 length is 15 residues. CDR1 and CDR2 from the germline V gene are LGHDT and YNNKEL (reference sequence). The ends were cut back, 5 bases at V and 9 bases at J, with 20 bases in the middle. CDR3 in amino acids: CASSEIRPGQSEQFF. CDR3 nucleotides: TGTGCCAGCAGCGAGATAAGGCCGGGACAAAGTGAGCAGTTCTTC.

V usage is TRBV7-3 and J usage is TRBJ2-3, with D tentatively TRBD1 or TRBD2 (5 bases each). This CDR3 region has 15 residues. The germline V gene has CDR1 SGHTA and CDR2 FQGTGA. Between the trimmed V and J ends, which lost 4 bases and 3 bases, there was a span of 14 bases. CDR3 sequence: CASSSTGTDTDTQYF. The CDR3 DNA sequence: TGTGCCAGCAGCTCAACCGGGACGGATACAGATACGCAGTATTTT.

The chain carries TRBV11-3 and TRBJ2-1; 15 bases agree with TRBD2. The V and J ends lost 7 bases and 9 bases, in that order; junction bases with no gene match: 16. The germline V gene encodes CDR1 SGHNT and CDR2 YENEEA. The CDR3 consists of 18 residues. CDR3: CASIPGTSGRSYTGEQFF. CDR3 coding DNA: TGTGCCAGCATACCCGGGACTAGCGGGAGGAGCTACACTGGTGAGCAGTTCTTC.

The chain links TRBV7-2 to TRBJ1-5; the D gene is possibly TRBD1 (5 bases). V was cut by 5 bases and J by 4 bases, with 21 bases left in between. The germline CDR1 and CDR2 sequences are SGHTA and FQGNSA. CDR3 length: 17 residues. CDR3 DNA: TGTGCCAGCAGCCCGGACATTAGGTGGGGGGTTAATCAGCCCCAGCATTTT. Its translation is CASSPDIRWGVNQPQHF.

In its sample, this clone was seen once. The J gene is TRBJ1-1, the V gene TRBV5-3; D is perhaps TRBD1 (6 bases). TRBV5-3 is labeled an ORF, and its function is uncertain. The CDR3 spans 14 residues. V was clipped by 2 bases and J by 3 bases, with 11 bases between them. In DNA, the CDR3 is TGTGCCAGAAGCTTTTTCGAGGGGGACACTGAAGCTTTCTTT. As protein: CARSFFEGDTEAFF.

This clone was found once. The rearrangement uses TRBV19 and TRBJ2-3, with 10 bases matching TRBD1. In germline, CDR1 is LNHDA, CDR2 SQIVND (reference sequence). The V gene end was trimmed by 5 bases and the J gene end by 3 bases; junction bases not matched to a gene: 5. The CDR3 contains 15 residues. CDR3 nucleotide sequence: TGTGCCAGTAGTCCAACGGGACAGGGGACAGATACGCAGTATTTT. Translating gives CASSPTGQGTDTQYF.

The chain is built from TRBV9 and TRBJ2-5; the match to TRBD1 covers 7 bases. Germline CDR1 SGDLS, CDR2 YYNGEE. With 3 bases clipped from V and 3 bases from J, the junction kept 11 bases outside the gene matches. The CDR3 runs to 16 residues. The CDR3 loop is CASSGGQAAFKETQYF. The CDR3 nucleotides read TGTGCCAGCAGCGGCGGACAGGCCGCTTTCAAAGAGACCCAGTACTTC.

The chain employs TRBV30 and TRBJ2-1; D unclear. The CDR3 spans 11 residues. The germline V gene encodes CDR1 GTSNPN and CDR2 SVGIG (reference sequence). V dropped 4 bases and J dropped 6 bases, with 7 bases sitting between them. DNA of the CDR3: TGTGCCTGGATGCATACCAATGAGCAGTTCTTC. It is translated as CAWMHTNEQFF.

This chain connects TRBV4-1 to TRBJ2-2, with a possible D match to TRBD2 (6 bases). This CDR3 is built from 16 residues. V dropped 3 bases and J dropped 1 base, with 12 bases sitting between them. Germline V lookup: CDR1 MGHRA, CDR2 YSYEKL. The CDR3, as DNA: TGCGCCAGCAGCCAGGGGAGGATCGTGAACACCGGGGAGCTGTTTTTT. It codes for CASSQGRIVNTGELFF.

The chain uses TRBV29-1 and TRBJ2-2, with 8 bases that match TRBD2. The CDR3 spans 15 residues. Germline lookup yields CDR1 SQVTM and CDR2 ANQGSEA. V lost 7 bases to trimming and J lost 3 bases; unmatched junction nucleotides: 10. Written as DNA, the CDR3 is TGCAGCGGTTGGAGTGCGGGGGGCGACACCGGGGAGCTGTTTTTT. Protein: CSGWSAGGDTGELFF.

V usage is TRBV7-2 and J usage is TRBJ2-3; no firm D call. This CDR3 has 11 residues. The germline V gene encodes CDR1 SGHTA and CDR2 FQGNSA. V lost 6 bases and J lost 2, with 3 bases in between. The CDR3 reads CASRNTDTQYF. Written as DNA, the CDR3 is TGTGCCAGCAGGAACACAGATACGCAGTATTTT.

The rearrangement links TRBV10-3 to TRBJ1-5; D perhaps matches TRBD1 (6 bases). Germline V lookup: CDR1 ENHRY, CDR2 SYGVKD. The length of the CDR3 is 12 residues. Between the trimmed V and J ends, which lost 9 bases and 6 bases, there was a span of 12 bases. The CDR3 coding sequence is TGTGCCATACAGGGATTAGGTCAGCCCCAGCATTTT. Encoded protein: CAIQGLGQPQHF.

The rearrangement uses TRBV7-9 and TRBJ2-5; 7 bases match TRBD1. Germline values: CDR1 SEHNR, CDR2 FQNEAQ (reference sequence). The CDR3 consists of 16 residues. J gave up 5 bases and V 4 bases, and 13 bases lay outside the gene matches. The CDR3 loop is CASSSQKTGRGETQYF. As DNA, the CDR3 is TGTGCCAGCAGCTCTCAGAAGACAGGGCGAGGGGAGACCCAGTACTTC. Full variable domain (rest looked up from reference TRBV7-9 and TRBJ2-5): DTGVSQNPRHKITKRGQNVTFRCDPISEHNRLYWYRQTLGQGPEFLTYFQNEAQLEKSRLLSDRFSAERPKGSFSTLEIQRTEQGDSAMYLCASSSQKTGRGETQYFGPGTRLLVL.

This rearrangement joins TRBV9 to TRBJ1-2; no firm D call. V lost 0 bases and J 8 bases, leaving 17 bases between the germline ends. The CDR3 runs 15 residues. The germline V gene has CDR1 SGDLS and CDR2 YYNGEE. The CDR3 DNA is TGTGCCAGCAGCGTAGCCCCTTTGGAAACGGGAGGCTACACCTTC. Its protein product is CASSVAPLETGGYTF.

The chain carries TRBV5-1 and TRBJ2-7; TRBD2 agrees at 7 bases. CDR1 and CDR2 (germline): SGHRS, YFSETQ. V dropped 4 bases and J dropped 3; count of bases not matched to a gene: 13. The CDR3 is made up of 16 amino acids. CDR3 in DNA: TGCGCCAGCAGCCCCGGCTTTGGGGGGGTAAGCTACGAGCAGTACTTC. Protein: CASSPGFGGVSYEQYF.

The rearrangement links TRBV4-1 to TRBJ2-3; D possibly corresponds to TRBD2 (5 bases). Germline loops: CDR1 MGHRA, CDR2 YSYEKL. This CDR3 is built from 15 residues. Between the trimmed V and J ends, which lost 2 bases and 6 bases, there was a span of 15 bases. The CDR3 coding sequence is TGCGCCAGCAGCCAAAAGGAGGCTCCCGCCGATACGCAGTATTTT. As protein: CASSQKEAPADTQYF.

To note about this clone: One junction end does not reproduce the germline sequence, and a read error may be involved. V gene TRBV5-1 combines with J gene TRBJ2-7; D is possibly TRBD1 or TRBD2 (6 bases each). This CDR3 contains 14 residues. Germline V lookup: CDR1 SGHRS, CDR2 YFSETQ. The CDR3 loop reads CASSQSGLELGGHF. DNA of the CDR3: TGCGCCAGCAGCCAGTCGGGACTCGAACTCGGGGGCCACTTC.

The chain is built from TRBV11-2 and TRBJ1-2; possibly TRBD1 for D (6 bases). Between the trimmed V and J ends, which lost 5 bases and 11 bases, there was a span of 12 bases. Germline lookup yields CDR1 SGHAT and CDR2 FQNNGV. The CDR3 is 11 residues long. CDR3 nucleotide sequence: TGTGCCAGCAGCGCTCCCCAGGGGTACACCTTC. As protein: CASSAPQGYTF.

The V gene is TRBV7-9, the J gene TRBJ1-6; no firm D call. Germline V gives CDR1 SEHNR, CDR2 FQNEAQ (reference sequence). This CDR3 region has 17 residues. The V end lost 4 bases, the J end lost 10 bases, and 23 bases lay between the germline ends. The CDR3 loop reads CASSSPILVGGGSPLHF. The CDR3 DNA reads as TGTGCCAGCAGCTCACCTATTCTTGTTGGAGGAGGGTCACCCCTCCACTTT.

CDR3 region: CASSGPGLTGELFF. In DNA form, the CDR3 reads TGCGCCAGCAGCGGTCCGGGCCTCACCGGGGAGCTGTTTTTT. The chain uses TRBV5-1 and TRBJ2-2, with unresolved D. Per germline, CDR1 SGHRS and CDR2 YFSETQ. V was shortened by 4 bases and J by 4 bases, with 11 bases between the two germline ends. The CDR3 is 14 amino acids.

The chain recombines TRBV12-3 or TRBV12-4 with TRBJ2-5; weak D call: TRBD2 (5 bases). The CDR3 sequence is 13 residues long. Trimming stripped 3 bases from V and 6 bases from J, with 11 bases between. CDR3 protein: CASSFGGHKTQYF. For the CDR3, the DNA is TGTGCCAGCAGTTTCGGAGGCCATAAGACCCAGTACTTC.

This sequence joins TRBV11-2 and TRBJ2-5; no reliable D call. V shed 1 base and J shed 5 bases, with 5 bases lying between them. This CDR3 has 12 amino acids. Germline CDR1 reads SGHAT; CDR2 reads FQNNGV. The CDR3 reads CASSLALETQYF. The CDR3 DNA reads as TGTGCCAGCAGCTTAGCTTTGGAGACCCAGTACTTC.